The 10 T cell receptor beta chains given below trace back to one sample, sequenced in a study of T cells expressing NK-cell markers. Each CDR3 protein gets one entry in TCRdb, which reprocessed the 5' RACE reads and gives no DNA. The sample yields about 32,000 distinct CDR3 sequences, of which the top ten take up about 60%. The specimen was blood T cells: a sorted CD56 or NKG2C T cell subset, CD4+ or CD8+ T cells, or bulk PBMC T cells (not recorded which). These receptors were collected from a woman aged 18 to 75 in good health.

The chain has TRBV7-3 and TRBJ2-2; TCRdb's D gene call, TRBD1, goes unchecked for lack of DNA. CDR1 is SGHTA and CDR2 is FQGTGA in the germline V gene. The length of the CDR3 is 17 residues. The CDR3 here is CASSQARVDGDTGELFF.

This chain connects TRBV27 to TRBJ2-7; TCRdb lists TRBD2, though no DNA is available to test this call. CDR1 is MNHEY, CDR2 SMNVEV, per germline (reference sequence). This CDR3 is built from 15 residues. The CDR3 sequence is CASSLSGGYSYEQYF.

The V call is TRBV15, the J call TRBJ1-1; TCRdb indicates TRBD1, and absent DNA this call remains unverified. Germline CDR1 LNHNV, CDR2 YYDKDF (reference sequence). The CDR3 contains 14 residues. The CDR3 spells CATSRGTENTEAFF.

The V gene is TRBV29-1, the J gene TRBJ1-2. In germline, CDR1 is SQVTM, CDR2 ANQGSEA. This CDR3 spans 11 amino acids. This chain's CDR3 is CSVVRVDGYTF.

The chain employs TRBV7-9 and TRBJ2-1; TCRdb's assignment of TRBD2 cannot be checked, as there is no DNA. This CDR3 has 16 amino acids. Germline lookup yields CDR1 SEHNR and CDR2 FQNEAQ (reference sequence). The CDR3 region is CASNFDSGSLYSEQFF.

This chain connects TRBV9 to TRBJ2-5; the D gene TCRdb calls, TRBD2, cannot be checked with no DNA. This CDR3 has 16 residues. Germline values: CDR1 SGDLS, CDR2 YYNGEE. The CDR3 loop is CASSTWTSGGQETQYF.

The V call is TRBV20-1, the J call TRBJ2-3; TCRdb's D call, TRBD1, is unchecked because there is no DNA. The germline V gene has CDR1 DFQATT and CDR2 SNEGSKA (reference sequence). The CDR3 is 11 amino acids. The CDR3 protein is CSAHGGDTQYF.

V gene TRBV28 combines with J gene TRBJ1-4. CDR3 length equals 16 residues. The germline CDR1 and CDR2 sequences are MDHEN and SYDVKM. This chain's CDR3 is CASSLNIGFSNEKLFF.

The rearrangement joins TRBV6-5 to TRBJ1-2. Germline CDR1 MNHEY, CDR2 SVGAGI. The CDR3 is 13 residues long. This CDR3 reads CASSYSNAKGYTF.

The V call is TRBV20-1, the J call TRBJ2-7; TCRdb calls TRBD1, which cannot be checked without DNA. This CDR3 has 14 residues. Germline V CDR1 and CDR2: DFQATT, SNEGSKA (reference sequence). CDR3 sequence reads: CSAREATSGGEQYF.